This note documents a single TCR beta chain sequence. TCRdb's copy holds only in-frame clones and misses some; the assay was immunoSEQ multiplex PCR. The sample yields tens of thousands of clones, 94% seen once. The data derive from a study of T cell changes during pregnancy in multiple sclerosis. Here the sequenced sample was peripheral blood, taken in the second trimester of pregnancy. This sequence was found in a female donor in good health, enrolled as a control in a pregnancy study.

The CDR3 sequence is CASSLKPRTTGDQNTEAFF. For the CDR3, the DNA is TGTGCCAGCAGCCTAAAACCCCGAACCACAGGGGACCAGAACACTGAAGCTTTCTTT. The chain links TRBV5-6 to TRBJ1-1; 7 nucleotides match TRBD1. Germline loops: CDR1 SGHDT, CDR2 YYEEEE. Germline trimming cut 4 bases from V and 1 base from J; bases unmatched to any gene: 19. The CDR3 is made up of 19 amino acids.